This T cell receptor beta chain originates from a study of cytomegalovirus exposure and HLA in healthy donors. The CDR3 sequence is 14 residues long. Germline CDR1 is SQVTM and CDR2 is ANQGSEA. V gave up 1 base and J gave up 3 bases; unmatched junction bases: 4. The PCR was carried out with 60 Vbeta primers and 13 Jbeta primers. The data were produced by immunoSEQ multiplex PCR, yet TCRdb's version contains in-frame clones alone and is incomplete. In the table there are under 150,000 clones, roughly 80% of which are singletons. V gene TRBV29-1 combines with J gene TRBJ2-5; 8 bases match TRBD2. The sequence was obtained from a boy aged 10-17 years in good health and CMV-seronegative. The sequencing sample was made of PBMCs. The chain's CDR3 is CSVEGRGAEETQYF. The DNA of the CDR3 is TGCAGCGTTGAAGGGCGGGGGGCTGAAGAGACCCAGTACTTC.